Presented here are 5 T cell receptor beta chains from one specimen sequenced in a study of blood T cell repertoires in COVID-19. Profiling relied on immunoSEQ multiplex PCR, and the TCRdb table lists in-frame clones only, not all of them. The table has 65,000 to 75,000 clones, approximately 78% seen once. Source material: peripheral blood. The receptor source for this set is a human donor in a cohort sampled during active COVID-19.

The chain combines TRBV14 with TRBJ2-1; D is uncertain. CDR1 is SGHDN, CDR2 FVKESK, per germline. The CDR3 length is 15 residues. V gave up 0 bases and J gave up 8 bases, with 14 bases separating them. DNA for the CDR3: TGTGCCAGCAGCCAAGAAGTTCGAGAGTTTGATGAGCAGTTCTTC. This translates into CASSQEVREFDEQFF.

This chain joins TRBV19 and TRBJ1-5; D uncertain. The CDR3 has 15 amino acids. The ends were cut back, 6 bases at V and 1 base at J, with 13 bases in the middle. Per germline, CDR1 LNHDA and CDR2 SQIVND (reference sequence). CDR3: CASRVSPVSNQPQHF. The DNA for the CDR3 is TGTGCCAGTAGGGTGAGTCCGGTAAGCAATCAGCCCCAGCATTTT.

The chain couples TRBV11-2 to TRBJ2-1; 7 bases are a match to TRBD2. This CDR3 spans 15 amino acids. The V gene end was trimmed by 5 bases and the J gene end by 0 bases; junction bases not matched to a gene: 4. In germline, CDR1 is SGHAT, CDR2 FQNNGV. CDR3 DNA sequence: TGTGCCAGCAGCCCCCGGACTAGCTCCTACAATGAGCAGTTCTTC. Protein sequence: CASSPRTSSYNEQFF.

The V and J genes are TRBV9 and TRBJ1-2, with D perhaps TRBD1 (6 bases). The CDR3 runs to 15 residues. V was clipped by 0 bases and J by 4 bases, with 13 bases between them. CDR1 and CDR2 (germline): SGDLS, YYNGEE. The CDR3 sequence: CASSVEGGNSYGYTF. The CDR3 nucleotides read TGTGCCAGCAGCGTAGAAGGGGGAAATAGCTATGGCTACACCTTC.

V gene TRBV11-3 combines with J gene TRBJ2-7; 9 bases are shared with TRBD1. In germline, CDR1 is SGHNT, CDR2 YENEEA. This CDR3 comprises 16 residues. The V gene end was trimmed by 5 bases and the J gene end by 1 base; junction bases not matched to a gene: 9. This CDR3 reads CASSPGQGSGSYEQYF. CDR3 sequence (DNA): TGTGCCAGCAGCCCAGGACAGGGGAGTGGGTCCTACGAGCAGTACTTC.